The sequence of this TCR beta chain was determined in a study of cytomegalovirus exposure and HLA in healthy donors. Overall study findings and caveats: There were approximately 150 TCR beta chains listed as cytomegalovirus-associated. According to reports, the classifier identified cytomegalovirus status with high specificity and sensitivity.

TCRdb's table, derived via immunoSEQ multiplex PCR, lists solely in-frame clones and lacks some. Of about 360,000 clones in the sample, 86% were seen once. There are 16 residues in the CDR3. Looked up from germline, CDR1 is MNHEY and CDR2 is SMNVEV (reference sequence). Trimming removed 2 bases from V and 8 bases from J, with 21 bases in between. As regards this clone: The antigen remains undetermined.

This receptor was identified in a woman under 30 in good health and CMV-seronegative. The genes are TRBV27 and TRBJ1-2, with D hard to call. Material: PBMCs. The CDR3: CASSLVPQTWAGGYTF. DNA of the CDR3: TGTGCCAGCAGTTTAGTCCCCCAGACATGGGCAGGAGGCTACACCTTC.